Presented here are 15 T cell receptor beta chains from one specimen sequenced in a study of graft-versus-host responses after intestinal transplantation. Method: immunoSEQ multiplex PCR; TCRdb's copy keeps in-frame clones and lacks some. The repertoire holds 60,000 to 75,000 clones, with around 92% as singletons. Their antigens remain unidentified. The material sequenced was unstimulated CD8+ T cells sorted from spleen or lymph node cells, taken before intestinal transplant. The receptors here all came from a human donor who received an intestinal transplant.

The V gene is TRBV6-5, the J gene TRBJ2-3, with D unresolved. The CDR3 runs to 15 residues. CDR1 is MNHEY, CDR2 SVGAGI, per germline. V was pared by 0 bases and J by 2 bases, with 9 bases between. This CDR3 reads CASSYSASPTDTQYF. The CDR3 coding sequence is TGTGCCAGCAGTTACTCAGCTAGTCCCACAGATACGCAGTATTTT.

The V call is TRBV5-4, the J call TRBJ1-1; no clear D gene. With 0 bases removed from V and 3 bases from J, the gap between germline ends came to 3 bases. Per germline, CDR1 SGHNT and CDR2 YYREEE (reference sequence). CDR3 size: 12 residues. CDR3 in DNA: TGTGCCAGCAGCTTGGGGCACACTGAAGCTTTCTTT. Its protein product is CASSLGHTEAFF.

The rearrangement uses TRBV7-6 and TRBJ1-1; D is perhaps TRBD1 (5 bases). The ends were cut back, 5 bases at V and 3 bases at J, with 7 bases in the middle. Per germline, CDR1 SGHVS and CDR2 FNYEAQ. The CDR3 extends over 12 amino acids. The CDR3 loop reads CASSPGYTEAFF. The DNA for the CDR3 is TGTGCCAGCAGCCCAGGGTACACTGAAGCTTTCTTT. The whole variable domain, remainder taken from reference TRBV7-6 and TRBJ1-1, is GAGVSQSPRYKVTKRGQDVALRCDPISGHVSLYWYRQALGQGPEFLTYFNYEAQQDKSGLPNDRFSAERPEGSISTLTIQRTEQRDSAMYRCASSPGYTEAFFGQGTRLTVV.

The chain joins TRBV7-3 to TRBJ2-1; 7 nucleotides line up with TRBD2. Germline CDR1 SGHTA, CDR2 FQGTGA. The CDR3 has 16 amino acids. V dropped 5 bases and J dropped 5; count of bases not matched to a gene: 12. CDR3 DNA: TGTGCCAGCAGCCGGGGGGTATTACTACCTGACAATGAGCAGTTCTTC. Its translation is CASSRGVLLPDNEQFF.

The chain is built from TRBV7-9 and TRBJ1-1, with D hard to call. CDR3 size: 12 residues. Trimming left V 4 bases short and J 4 bases short, with 7 bases between. Germline values: CDR1 SEHNR, CDR2 FQNEAQ (reference sequence). CDR3 sequence (DNA): TGTGCCAGCAGCTCCCAGTCCACTGAAGCTTTCTTT. Translated: CASSSQSTEAFF.

The table lists this clone with a count of one. No DNA is shown, since the ends of the CDR3 on it are uncertain; the CDR3 is the one TCRdb lists. CDR3 sequence reads: CASSLFGPGLYGYTF. The rearrangement uses TRBV11-2 and TRBJ1-2. The CDR3 has 15 amino acids, counting both end residues. Germline assignment: CDR1 SGHAT and CDR2 FQNNGV.

This rearrangement joins TRBV19 to TRBJ2-3; 11 nucleotides agree with TRBD2. Germline lookup yields CDR1 LNHDA and CDR2 SQIVND (reference sequence). The V gene end was trimmed by 5 bases and the J gene end by 4 bases; junction bases not matched to a gene: 5. This CDR3 is 15 amino acids long. In DNA form, the CDR3 reads TGTGCCAGTAGTCTAGCGGGAGGTGGACCAGATACGCAGTATTTT. It encodes CASSLAGGGPDTQYF.

This clone was seen just once. The chain carries TRBV11-2 and TRBJ2-7; 9 nucleotides agree with TRBD2. V dropped 5 bases and J dropped 4; count of bases not matched to a gene: 6. Germline V lookup: CDR1 SGHAT, CDR2 FQNNGV. The CDR3 is 14 residues long. CDR3 amino acids: CASSRLAGPYEQYF. The DNA of the CDR3 is TGTGCCAGCAGCCGGCTAGCGGGGCCTTACGAGCAGTACTTC.

V is TRBV28 and J is TRBJ2-1; 7 bases agree with TRBD2. Germline V gene data show CDR1 as MDHEN and CDR2 as SYDVKM. Germline trimming cut 7 bases from V and 6 bases from J; bases unmatched to any gene: 21. This CDR3 region has 18 residues. The CDR3 region has the DNA TGTGCCAGCACTAATGGGCGGGAGTGGTCTGTGGGTCCCAATGAGCAGTTCTTC. Translation: CASTNGREWSVGPNEQFF.

This rearrangement joins TRBV30 to TRBJ2-7; tentative D call: TRBD2 (7 bases). The germline CDR1 and CDR2 sequences are GTSNPN and SVGIG (reference sequence). The CDR3 runs 17 residues. Trimming stripped 0 bases from V and 4 bases from J, with 22 bases between. DNA of the CDR3: TGTGCCTGGAGTGTAAGGCGGGGGTCAGGGGTATCTTACGAGCAGTACTTC. Its protein product is CAWSVRRGSGVSYEQYF.

The chain is built from TRBV7-3 and TRBJ1-3, with 8 bases aligning to TRBD1. Trimming removed 3 bases from V and 4 bases from J; junction bases left unmatched: 14. CDR3 size: 18 residues. The V gene's germline CDR1 is SGHTA and CDR2 FQGTGA. As DNA, the CDR3 is TGTGCCAGCAGCTTTCCTTGGACAGGGTTGTCGTGGGGAAACACCATATATTTT. Translation: CASSFPWTGLSWGNTIYF.

The genes are TRBV29-1 and TRBJ2-7; no clear D gene. Per germline, CDR1 SQVTM and CDR2 ANQGSEA. Trimming removed 4 bases at V and 2 bases at J, with 12 bases between. This CDR3 has 13 amino acids. The CDR3, as DNA: TGCAGCGTTGGGCACAGTTTAGCCTACGAGCAGTACTTC. Protein product: CSVGHSLAYEQYF.

Only one count was recorded for this clone. V usage is TRBV4-1 and J usage is TRBJ1-4, with a weak D call TRBD1 (6 bases). The CDR3 totals 15 residues. The germline gives CDR1 MGHRA, CDR2 YSYEKL. The ends were cut back, 1 base at V and 10 bases at J, with 16 bases in the middle. The CDR3 region has the DNA TGCGCCAGCAGCCAAGTGGGGGGGCCTGGGCGAAAACTGTTTTTT. As protein: CASSQVGGPGRKLFF.

The J gene is TRBJ2-7, the V gene TRBV19; 8 nucleotides match TRBD1. Germline V lookup: CDR1 LNHDA, CDR2 SQIVND (reference sequence). V lost 3 bases, J lost 5 bases, and 12 bases stayed unmatched. This CDR3 is 16 amino acids long. The CDR3 spells CASSMERTLTGDEQYF. DNA of the CDR3: TGTGCCAGTAGTATGGAAAGGACCCTGACAGGGGACGAGCAGTACTTC.

The rearrangement joins TRBV2 to TRBJ2-7, with D possibly matching TRBD1 (5 bases). The V end was cut by 1 base, the J end by 5 bases, with 6 bases between. This CDR3 has 12 residues. Germline values: CDR1 SNHLY, CDR2 FYNNEI. CDR3 sequence (DNA): TGTGCCAGCAGTGAAGAGGGGAACGAGCAGTACTTC. Protein sequence: CASSEEGNEQYF. The full variable domain, in which reference TRBV2 and TRBJ2-7 provide the parts outside the CDR3, is EPEVTQTPSHQVTQMGQEVILRCVPISNHLYFYWYRQILGQKVEFLVSFYNNEISEKSEIFDDQFSVERPDGSNFTLKIRSTKLEDSAMYFCASSEEGNEQYFGPGTRLTVT.